This TCR beta chain was sequenced during a study of blood T cell repertoires in COVID-19. Study summary: T cells, B-cell-depleted T cells, or PBMCs provided the cDNA or gDNA that served as material.

In the original processing: Amplifying reference gene primers gave estimates of nucleated cell counts. This table comes from immunoSEQ multiplex PCR, and its TCRdb copy is limited to in-frame clones, with some not included. From that table come the V and J calls and clone size; the DNA was used to work out D and trimming. The data contain 50,000 to 75,000 clones, approximately 84% of them seen just once; the ten biggest clones take up 5% to 6.5%. In regard to this clone: One end of the junction fails to match germline, which may point to a read error. Other nucleotide sequences in the sample specify the same CDR3.

CDR3 length: 15 residues. The germline CDR1 and CDR2 sequences are MGHRA and YSYEKL. The sequenced sample consisted of peripheral blood. This receptor was identified in an elderly man in a cohort sampled during active COVID-19. This chain joins TRBV4-1 and TRBJ1-2, with 9 bases aligning to TRBD1. The CDR3: CASSPGTGTNYGYTF. The CDR3 DNA sequence: TGCGCCAGCAGCCCAGGGACAGGGACCAACTATGGCTACACCTTT.